The 14 T cell receptor beta chains reported below all come from one sample, sequenced in a study of shared clonotypes between healthy human individuals. In the naive CD8 group, cells lacked CD45RO and were positively selected for CCR7, so terminally differentiated effector memory CD45RA+ cells were left out. Generated by immunoSEQ multiplex PCR, the TCRdb table keeps only in-frame clones and is missing some. The table records roughly 890,000 clones, 80% to 95% of them present only once. The sequencing input was naive CD8+ T cells sorted from blood. The receptors were gathered from a man younger than 45 in good health.

The chain combines TRBV7-8 with TRBJ2-1; the D is unclear. The CDR3 spans 13 residues. Germline values: CDR1 SGHVS, CDR2 FQNEAQ. The V and J ends lost 4 bases and 6 bases respectively, with 10 bases between them. CDR3 amino acids: CASSSGGFNEQFF. The CDR3, as DNA: TGTGCCAGCAGCTCTGGCGGTTTCAATGAGCAGTTCTTC.

The chain joins TRBV11-2 to TRBJ2-3; 8 bases agree with TRBD1. This CDR3 spans 15 amino acids. V shed 4 bases, J shed 0 bases, and the junction held 3 bases outside the gene matches. CDR1 is SGHAT, CDR2 FQNNGV, per germline. CDR3 in DNA: TGTGCCAGCAGCTCAACAGGGGGAAGCACAGATACGCAGTATTTT. This translates into CASSSTGGSTDTQYF.

The chain links TRBV15 to TRBJ1-5, with a possible D match to TRBD1 (6 bases). The germline V gene encodes CDR1 LNHNV and CDR2 YYDKDF (reference sequence). The CDR3 sequence is 15 residues long. V was trimmed by 1 base and J by 3 bases, leaving 10 bases between them. CDR3: CATSRVRQVNQPQHF. CDR3 sequence (DNA): TGTGCCACCAGCAGAGTTCGACAGGTCAATCAGCCCCAGCATTTT.

This chain joins TRBV28 and TRBJ1-5; no reliable D call. The V gene lost 1 base and the J gene lost 7 bases, with 11 bases spanning the gap. The CDR3 consists of 14 residues. Germline V gives CDR1 MDHEN, CDR2 SYDVKM. CDR3 sequence (DNA): TGTGCCAGCAGTTTATCCGTTCTATCCCAGCCCCAGCATTTT. Amino acid sequence: CASSLSVLSQPQHF. The variable domain in full, completed from reference TRBV28 and TRBJ1-5, reads DVKVTQSSRYLVKRTGEKVFLECVQDMDHENMFWYRQDPGLGLRLIYFSYDVKMKEKGDIPEGYSVSREKKERFSLILESASTNQTSMYLCASSLSVLSQPQHFGDGTRLSIL.

V and J are TRBV10-1 and TRBJ1-5; D is uncertain. This CDR3 comprises 17 residues. Germline V gene lookup returns CDR1 WNHNN and CDR2 SYGVQD (reference sequence). The ends were cut back, 2 bases at V and 4 bases at J, with 18 bases in the middle. The CDR3 loop is CASSEMEWEGANQPQHF. The CDR3 region has the DNA TGCGCCAGCAGTGAGATGGAATGGGAGGGAGCTAATCAGCCCCAGCATTTT.

The V and J genes are TRBV14 and TRBJ2-7; no firm D call. The CDR3 sequence is 13 residues long. The ends were cut back, 1 base at V and 10 bases at J, with 14 bases in the middle. Looked up from germline, CDR1 is SGHDN and CDR2 is FVKESK. The chain's CDR3 is CASSQVAPIVQYF. The DNA of the CDR3 is TGTGCCAGCAGCCAAGTTGCCCCGATCGTTCAGTACTTC.

This chain connects TRBV28 to TRBJ2-1; 9 positions agree with TRBD2. The CDR3 consists of 15 residues. The germline V gene encodes CDR1 MDHEN and CDR2 SYDVKM. V dropped 1 base and J dropped 7; count of bases not matched to a gene: 5. The CDR3 region has the DNA TGTGCCAGCAGTTTATACGCGGGAGGGCCAAATGAGCAGTTCTTC. This translates into CASSLYAGGPNEQFF.

The chain links TRBV4-1 to TRBJ2-7; 10 bases map to TRBD2. V lost 2 bases, J lost 3 bases, and 4 bases stayed unmatched. The V gene's germline CDR1 is MGHRA and CDR2 YSYEKL. CDR3 size: 15 residues. The CDR3 DNA reads TGCGCCAGCAGCCAATCACTAGCGGGACACTACGAGCAGTACTTC. It is translated as CASSQSLAGHYEQYF.

This chain joins TRBV15 and TRBJ1-5; possible D gene TRBD1, 6 bases. Germline-derived CDR1 and CDR2 are LNHNV and YYDKDF (reference sequence). Deletions cut 0 bases from V and 1 base from J, with 7 bases between. The CDR3 sequence is 15 residues long. In nucleotides, the CDR3 is TGTGCCACCAGCAGAGAAACAGGGAGCAATCAGCCCCAGCATTTT. Amino acid sequence: CATSRETGSNQPQHF.

The chain combines TRBV9 with TRBJ2-7; 11 nucleotides align to TRBD2. J lost 4 bases, V lost 4 bases, and 7 bases had no gene match. Germline assignment: CDR1 SGDLS and CDR2 YYNGEE. This CDR3 region has 15 residues. The CDR3 loop reads CASSSSSGRGYEQYF. The CDR3 DNA reads TGTGCCAGCAGCTCTAGTAGCGGGAGGGGGTACGAGCAGTACTTC.

The chain uses TRBV6-6 and TRBJ1-1; D is undetermined. V shed 0 bases and J shed 3 bases, with 11 bases lying between them. Per the germline V gene, CDR1 is MNHNY and CDR2 is SVGAGI (reference sequence). The CDR3 runs to 15 residues. The CDR3: CASSYSIVRDTEAFF. The DNA of the CDR3 is TGTGCCAGCAGTTACTCGATTGTTCGGGACACTGAAGCTTTCTTT.

CDR3 in DNA: TGTGCCAGCAGCTTAGCCGTCGAGCAGTACTTC. Protein sequence: CASSLAVEQYF. V is TRBV7-9 and J is TRBJ2-7; D gene ambiguous. With 0 bases removed from V and 6 bases from J, the gap between germline ends came to 3 bases. From germline, CDR1 is SEHNR and CDR2 FQNEAQ (reference sequence). The CDR3 loop spans 11 amino acids. Full variable domain (remainder filled in from reference TRBV7-9 and TRBJ2-7): DTGVSQNPRHKITKRGQNVTFRCDPISEHNRLYWYRQTLGQGPEFLTYFQNEAQLEKSRLLSDRFSAERPKGSFSTLEIQRTEQGDSAMYLCASSLAVEQYFGPGTRLTVT.

A single count supports this clone. The genes are TRBV27 and TRBJ2-1, with TRBD2 as a possible D gene (6 bases). The germline V and J ends were trimmed by 1 base and 5 bases, with 12 bases remaining between them. Germline CDR1 and CDR2: MNHEY and SMNVEV (reference sequence). The CDR3 length is 15 residues. In DNA form, the CDR3 reads TGTGCCAGCAGTTTATTGGGACTTGCTCACAATGAGCAGTTCTTC. It is translated as CASSLLGLAHNEQFF.

The chain combines TRBV2 with TRBJ1-3; no clear D. This CDR3 is built from 13 residues. Trimming pared 3 bases from V and 3 bases from J, leaving 6 bases between. Germline V lookup: CDR1 SNHLY, CDR2 FYNNEI. The CDR3 DNA reads TGTGCCAGCAGTGAGTCTTTTGGAAACACCATATATTTT. Amino acids: CASSESFGNTIYF.